The 9 T cell receptor beta chains presented below share a single source sample, sequenced in a study of blood T cell repertoires in COVID-19. Using immunoSEQ multiplex PCR, the repertoire was profiled, and TCRdb retains in-frame clones only, with some absent. The sample has about 50,000 clones; roughly 85% are singletons. Sequenced sample: peripheral blood. These receptors were obtained from a man aged 60 to 69 with acute or convalescent COVID-19.

This clone showed up just a few times. V is TRBV28 and J is TRBJ1-6; 7 bases match TRBD1. Germline V gene data show CDR1 as MDHEN and CDR2 as SYDVKM. The CDR3 has 13 residues. V gave up 6 bases and J gave up 10 bases; unmatched junction bases: 6. The DNA for the CDR3 is TGTGCCAGCAGCACCAACAGGGGCTCACCCCTCCACTTT. It is translated as CASSTNRGSPLHF.

CDR3 sequence: CASSADTGRLEQFF. For the CDR3, the DNA is TGTGCCAGCAGCGCGGACACTGGAAGGCTCGAGCAGTTCTTC. This sequence joins TRBV21-1 and TRBJ2-1; TRBD1 was called by the table and not checked on the DNA. TRBV21-1 has pseudogene status. This CDR3 region has 14 residues.

The V gene is TRBV5-1, the J gene TRBJ2-1, with 7 nucleotides matching TRBD1. Trimming at V came to 5 bases and at J to 3 bases, leaving 8 bases not matched to a gene. The CDR3 has 15 amino acids. Germline-derived CDR1 and CDR2 are SGHRS and YFSETQ. CDR3 loop: CASSLTGTDYNEQFF. CDR3 sequence (DNA): TGCGCCAGCAGTCTGACCGGGACAGACTACAATGAGCAGTTCTTC.

This clone has just one count. The V and J genes are TRBV7-3 and TRBJ2-1, with 9 bases lining up with TRBD2. Germline V gives CDR1 SGHTA, CDR2 FQGTGA. The V and J ends lost 5 bases and 3 bases, in that order; junction bases with no gene match: 11. This CDR3 is built from 17 residues. The CDR3 is CASSPRGLADYYNEQFF. The CDR3 nucleotides are TGTGCCAGCAGCCCCCGGGGACTAGCCGACTACTACAATGAGCAGTTCTTC.

The V gene is TRBV9, the J gene TRBJ2-1; 10 positions match TRBD2. V lost 4 bases, J lost 7 bases, and 8 bases stayed unmatched. The CDR3 runs to 15 residues. Germline V gene sequence: CDR1 SGDLS, CDR2 YYNGEE. DNA of the CDR3: TGTGCCAGCAGCCCCACAGCGGGAGGGAGGAATGAGCAGTTCTTC. Its translation is CASSPTAGGRNEQFF.

The V call is TRBV19, the J call TRBJ2-3; perhaps TRBD1 as D (7 bases). V lost 4 bases and J 6 bases, leaving 20 bases between the germline ends. Germline CDR1 and CDR2: LNHDA and SQIVND (reference sequence). The CDR3 loop spans 16 amino acids. This CDR3 is CASSSHGTALADTQYF. For the CDR3, the DNA is TGTGCCAGTAGTAGCCACGGGACAGCCCTAGCGGATACGCAGTATTTT.

The chain combines TRBV28 with TRBJ1-4; 8 bases match TRBD1. Germline-derived CDR1 and CDR2 are MDHEN and SYDVKM. With 2 bases clipped from V and 8 bases from J, the junction kept 4 bases outside the gene matches. The CDR3 covers 14 residues. In nucleotides, the CDR3 is TGTGCCAGCAGTTTACAGGGGGCGCGGGAAAAACTGTTTTTT. It is translated as CASSLQGAREKLFF. The complete variable domain, with remaining parts taken from reference TRBV28 and TRBJ1-4, reads DVKVTQSSRYLVKRTGEKVFLECVQDMDHENMFWYRQDPGLGLRLIYFSYDVKMKEKGDIPEGYSVSREKKERFSLILESASTNQTSMYLCASSLQGAREKLFFGSGTQLSVL.

The rearrangement uses TRBV15 and TRBJ1-1; no firm D call. The germline gives CDR1 LNHNV, CDR2 YYDKDF (reference sequence). V was cut by 3 bases and J by 3 bases, with 14 bases left in between. The CDR3 sequence is 15 residues long. CDR3 amino acids: CATSRSGFGDTEAFF. CDR3 nucleotide sequence: TGTGCCACCAGCAGGTCGGGTTTCGGTGACACTGAAGCTTTCTTT.

V is TRBV27 and J is TRBJ2-7; TRBD2 might be the D (6 bases). V lost 5 bases to trimming and J lost 0 bases, with 14 bases between them. This CDR3 has 15 amino acids. Per the germline V gene, CDR1 is MNHEY and CDR2 is SMNVEV (reference sequence). The CDR3 reads CASSLTGTYSYEQYF. CDR3 in DNA: TGTGCCAGCAGTCTCACCGGGACTTACTCCTACGAGCAGTACTTC.